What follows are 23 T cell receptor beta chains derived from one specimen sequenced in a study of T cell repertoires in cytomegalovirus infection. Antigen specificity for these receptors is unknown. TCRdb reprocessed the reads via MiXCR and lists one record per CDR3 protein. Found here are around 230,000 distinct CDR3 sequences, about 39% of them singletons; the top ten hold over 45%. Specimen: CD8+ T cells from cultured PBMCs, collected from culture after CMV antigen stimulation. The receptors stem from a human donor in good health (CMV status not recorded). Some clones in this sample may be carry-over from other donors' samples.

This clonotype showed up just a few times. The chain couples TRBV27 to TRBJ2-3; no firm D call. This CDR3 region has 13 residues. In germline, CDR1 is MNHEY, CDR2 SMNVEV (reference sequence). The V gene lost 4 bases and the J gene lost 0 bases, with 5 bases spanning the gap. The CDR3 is CASSSYSTDTQYF. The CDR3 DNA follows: TGTGCCAGCAGTTCATATAGCACAGATACGCAGTATTTT.

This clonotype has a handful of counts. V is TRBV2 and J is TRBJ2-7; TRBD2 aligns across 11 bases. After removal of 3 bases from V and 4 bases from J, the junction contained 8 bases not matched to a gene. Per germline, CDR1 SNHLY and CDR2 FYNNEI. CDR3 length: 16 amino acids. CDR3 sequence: CASSDSTSGNGYEQYF. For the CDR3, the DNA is TGTGCCAGCAGTGACTCGACTAGCGGGAACGGTTACGAGCAGTACTTC.

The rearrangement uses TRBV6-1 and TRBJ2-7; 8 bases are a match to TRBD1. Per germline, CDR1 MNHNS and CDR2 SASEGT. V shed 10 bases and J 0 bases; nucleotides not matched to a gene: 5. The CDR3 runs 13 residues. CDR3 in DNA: TGTGCCACCGAGGACAGGGCCTCCTACGAGCAGTACTTC. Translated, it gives CATEDRASYEQYF.

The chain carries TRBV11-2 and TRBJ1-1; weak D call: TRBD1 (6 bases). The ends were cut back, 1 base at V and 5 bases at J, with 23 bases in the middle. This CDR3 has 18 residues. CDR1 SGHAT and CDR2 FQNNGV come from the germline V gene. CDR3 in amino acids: CASSLVLGGGLPRTEAFF. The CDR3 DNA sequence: TGTGCCAGCAGCTTAGTTCTTGGGGGGGGCCTCCCGAGGACTGAAGCTTTCTTT.

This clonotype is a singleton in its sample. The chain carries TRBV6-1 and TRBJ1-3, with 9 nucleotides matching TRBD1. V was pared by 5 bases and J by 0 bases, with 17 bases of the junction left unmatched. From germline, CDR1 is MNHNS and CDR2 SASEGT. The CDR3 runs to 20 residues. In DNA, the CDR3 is TGTGCCAGCAGTTTTACAGGGACGACAGGGGGTCGAATCTCTGGAAACACCATATATTTT. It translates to CASSFTGTTGGRISGNTIYF.

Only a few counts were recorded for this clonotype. The CDR3 region is CSARREVGEQYF. The CDR3 region has the DNA TGCAGTGCTAGACGTGAGGTCGGCGAGCAGTACTTC. The chain uses TRBV20-1 and TRBJ2-7; D is ambiguous. This CDR3 is 12 amino acids long. Trimming cost V 2 bases and J 6 bases, with 11 bases left between them. CDR1 and CDR2 (germline): DFQATT, SNEGSKA (reference sequence).

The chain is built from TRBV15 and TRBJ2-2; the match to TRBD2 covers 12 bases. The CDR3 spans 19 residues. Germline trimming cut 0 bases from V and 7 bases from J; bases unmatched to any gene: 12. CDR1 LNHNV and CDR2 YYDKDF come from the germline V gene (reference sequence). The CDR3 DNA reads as TGTGCCACCAGCAGAGATAAGGGACTAGCGGGCCCTGGTGGCGGGGAGCTGTTTTTT. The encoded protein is CATSRDKGLAGPGGGELFF.

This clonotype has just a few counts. The CDR3 sequence: CASSDQELPNYGYTF. CDR3 DNA: TGTGCCAGCAGCGACCAGGAGCTGCCCAACTATGGCTACACCTTC. This chain uses TRBV7-9 with TRBJ1-2; D not certain. Germline V gives CDR1 SEHNR, CDR2 FQNEAQ (reference sequence). The CDR3 totals 15 residues. The ends were cut back, 5 bases at V and 2 bases at J, with 15 bases in the middle.

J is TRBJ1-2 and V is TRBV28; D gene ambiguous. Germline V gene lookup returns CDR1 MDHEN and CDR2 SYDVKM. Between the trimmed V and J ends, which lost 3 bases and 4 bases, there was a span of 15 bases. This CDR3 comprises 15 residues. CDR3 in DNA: TGTGCCAGCAGTTTCCCCCGGGAGGGTAGCTATGGCTACACCTTC. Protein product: CASSFPREGSYGYTF.

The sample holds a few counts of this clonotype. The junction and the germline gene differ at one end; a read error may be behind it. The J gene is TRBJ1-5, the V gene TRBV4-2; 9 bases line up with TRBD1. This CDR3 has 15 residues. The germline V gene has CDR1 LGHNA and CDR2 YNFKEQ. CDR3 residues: CASSQSTGGKQPQHF. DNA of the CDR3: TGTGCCAGCAGCCAATCTACAGGGGGCAAACAGCCCCAGCATTTT.

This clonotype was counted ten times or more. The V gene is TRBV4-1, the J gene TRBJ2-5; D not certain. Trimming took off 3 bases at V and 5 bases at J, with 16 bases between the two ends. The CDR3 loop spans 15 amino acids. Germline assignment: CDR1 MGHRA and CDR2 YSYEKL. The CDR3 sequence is CASSQRDSSGETQYF. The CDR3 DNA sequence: TGCGCCAGCAGCCAGCGTGACTCATCCGGGGAGACCCAGTACTTC.

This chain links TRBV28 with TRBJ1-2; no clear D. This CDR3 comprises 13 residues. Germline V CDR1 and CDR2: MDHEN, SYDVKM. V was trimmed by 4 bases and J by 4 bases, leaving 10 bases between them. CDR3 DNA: TGTGCCAGCAGTTCACCACCCCCCTATGGCTACACCTTC. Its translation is CASSSPPPYGYTF.

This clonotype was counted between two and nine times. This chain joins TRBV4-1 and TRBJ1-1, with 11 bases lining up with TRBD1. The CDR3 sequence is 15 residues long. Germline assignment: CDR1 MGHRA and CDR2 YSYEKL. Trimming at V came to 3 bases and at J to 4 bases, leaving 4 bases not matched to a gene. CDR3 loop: CASSQTGTGGTEAFF. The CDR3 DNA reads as TGCGCCAGCAGCCAGACCGGGACAGGGGGCACTGAAGCTTTCTTT.

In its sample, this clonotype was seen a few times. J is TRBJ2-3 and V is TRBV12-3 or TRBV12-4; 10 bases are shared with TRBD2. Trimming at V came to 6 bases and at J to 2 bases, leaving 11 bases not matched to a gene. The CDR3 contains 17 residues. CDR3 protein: CASRTWSSGGATDTQYF. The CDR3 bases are TGTGCCAGCAGGACCTGGTCTAGCGGGGGCGCCACAGATACGCAGTATTTT.

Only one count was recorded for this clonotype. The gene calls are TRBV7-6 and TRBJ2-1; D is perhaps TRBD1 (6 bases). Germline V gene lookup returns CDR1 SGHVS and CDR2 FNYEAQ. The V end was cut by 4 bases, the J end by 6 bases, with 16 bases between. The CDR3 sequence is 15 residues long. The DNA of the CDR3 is TGTGCCAGCAGCTCCCGGGACAAGGTTTCCAATGAGCAGTTCTTC. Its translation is CASSSRDKVSNEQFF.

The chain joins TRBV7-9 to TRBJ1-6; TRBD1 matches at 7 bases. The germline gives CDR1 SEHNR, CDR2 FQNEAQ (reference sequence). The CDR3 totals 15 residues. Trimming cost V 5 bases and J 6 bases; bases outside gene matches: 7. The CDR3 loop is CASSPLDRLNSPLHF. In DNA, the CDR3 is TGTGCCAGCAGCCCCTTGGACAGGCTTAATTCACCCCTCCACTTT.

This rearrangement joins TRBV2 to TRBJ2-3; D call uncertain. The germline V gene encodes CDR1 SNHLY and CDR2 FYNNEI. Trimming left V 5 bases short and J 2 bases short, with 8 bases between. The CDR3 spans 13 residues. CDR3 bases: TGTGCCAGCAGTCCTCCTAACACAGATACGCAGTATTTT. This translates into CASSPPNTDTQYF.

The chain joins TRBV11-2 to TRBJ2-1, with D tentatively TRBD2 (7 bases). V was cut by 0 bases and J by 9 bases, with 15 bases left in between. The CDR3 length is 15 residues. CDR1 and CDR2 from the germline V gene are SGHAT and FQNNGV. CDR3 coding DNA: TGTGCCAGCAGCTTAGATGTTTGGGGGGGCACTGAGCAGTTCTTC. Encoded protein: CASSLDVWGGTEQFF.

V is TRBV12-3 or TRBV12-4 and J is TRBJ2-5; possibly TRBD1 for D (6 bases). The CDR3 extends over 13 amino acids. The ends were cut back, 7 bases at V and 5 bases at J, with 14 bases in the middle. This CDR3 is CASTPGQMETQYF. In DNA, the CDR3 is TGTGCCAGCACCCCCGGACAGATGGAGACCCAGTACTTC.

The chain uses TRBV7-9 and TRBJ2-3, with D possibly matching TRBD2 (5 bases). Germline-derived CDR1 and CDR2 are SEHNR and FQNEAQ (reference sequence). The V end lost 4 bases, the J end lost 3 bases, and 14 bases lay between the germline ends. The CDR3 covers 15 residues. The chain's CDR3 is CASSSGKTRTDTQYF. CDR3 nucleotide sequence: TGTGCCAGCAGCTCGGGGAAGACGCGAACAGATACGCAGTATTTT. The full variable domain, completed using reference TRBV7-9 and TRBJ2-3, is DTGVSQNPRHKITKRGQNVTFRCDPISEHNRLYWYRQTLGQGPEFLTYFQNEAQLEKSRLLSDRFSAERPKGSFSTLEIQRTEQGDSAMYLCASSSGKTRTDTQYFGPGTRLTVL.

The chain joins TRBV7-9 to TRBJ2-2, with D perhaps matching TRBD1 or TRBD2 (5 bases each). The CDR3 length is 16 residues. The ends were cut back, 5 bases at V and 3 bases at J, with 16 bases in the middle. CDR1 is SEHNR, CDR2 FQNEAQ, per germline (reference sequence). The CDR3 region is CASSPWDGAYTGELFF. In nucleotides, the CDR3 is TGTGCCAGCAGCCCATGGGACGGCGCCTACACCGGGGAGCTGTTTTTT.

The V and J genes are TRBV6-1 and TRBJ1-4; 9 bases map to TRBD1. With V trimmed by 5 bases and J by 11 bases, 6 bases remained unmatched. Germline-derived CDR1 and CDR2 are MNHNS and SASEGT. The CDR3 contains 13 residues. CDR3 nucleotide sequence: TGTGCCAGCAGTAATCGACAGGGGGGGAAACTGTTTTTT. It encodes CASSNRQGGKLFF.

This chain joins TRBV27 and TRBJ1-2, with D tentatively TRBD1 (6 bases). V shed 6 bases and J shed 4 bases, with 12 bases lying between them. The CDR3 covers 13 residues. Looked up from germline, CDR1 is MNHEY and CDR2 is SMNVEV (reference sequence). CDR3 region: CASRQGGGYGYTF. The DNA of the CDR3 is TGTGCCAGCAGACAAGGGGGGGGCTATGGCTACACCTTC.